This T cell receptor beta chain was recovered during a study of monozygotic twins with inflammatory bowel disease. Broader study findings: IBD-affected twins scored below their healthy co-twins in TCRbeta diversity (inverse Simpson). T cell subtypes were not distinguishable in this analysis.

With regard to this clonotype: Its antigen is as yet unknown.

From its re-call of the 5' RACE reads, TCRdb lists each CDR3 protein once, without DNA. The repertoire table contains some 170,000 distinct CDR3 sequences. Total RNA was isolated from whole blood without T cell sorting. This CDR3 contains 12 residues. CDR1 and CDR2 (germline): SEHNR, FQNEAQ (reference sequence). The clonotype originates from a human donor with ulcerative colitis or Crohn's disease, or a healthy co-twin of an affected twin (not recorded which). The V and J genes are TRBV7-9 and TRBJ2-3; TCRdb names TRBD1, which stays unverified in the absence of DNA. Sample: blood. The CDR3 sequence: CASSRPRGTQYF. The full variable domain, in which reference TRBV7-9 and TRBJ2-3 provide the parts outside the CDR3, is DTGVSQNPRHKITKRGQNVTFRCDPISEHNRLYWYRQTLGQGPEFLTYFQNEAQLEKSRLLSDRFSAERPKGSFSTLEIQRTEQGDSAMYLCASSRPRGTQYFGPGTRLTVL.